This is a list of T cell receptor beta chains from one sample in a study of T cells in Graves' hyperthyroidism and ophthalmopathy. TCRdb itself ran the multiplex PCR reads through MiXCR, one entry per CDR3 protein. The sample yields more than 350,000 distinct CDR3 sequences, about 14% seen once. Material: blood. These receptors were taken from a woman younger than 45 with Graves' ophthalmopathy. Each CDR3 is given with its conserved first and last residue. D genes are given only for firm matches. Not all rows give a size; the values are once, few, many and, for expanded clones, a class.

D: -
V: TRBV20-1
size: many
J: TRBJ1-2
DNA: TGCAGTGCTTTAGAACAGGGTGATGGCTACACCTTC
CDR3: CSALEQGDGYTF

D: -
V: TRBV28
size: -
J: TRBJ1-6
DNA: TGTGCCTGCAACAGGGTTGGCATTTCACCCCTCCACTTT
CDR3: CACNRVGISPLHF

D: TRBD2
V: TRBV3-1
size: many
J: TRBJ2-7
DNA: TGTGCCAGCAGCCAAGACTCGGTAGGACTAGCGGGCTCCTACGAGCAGTACTTC
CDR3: CASSQDSVGLAGSYEQYF

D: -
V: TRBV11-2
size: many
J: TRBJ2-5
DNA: TGTGCCAGCAGCTTAGAGGCTAGTGGGCAGACCCAGTACTTC
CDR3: CASSLEASGQTQYF

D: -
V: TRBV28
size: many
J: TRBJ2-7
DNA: TGTGCCAGCAGTAATCTAGTCGGGGGAAGCGAGCAGTACTTC
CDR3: CASSNLVGGSEQYF

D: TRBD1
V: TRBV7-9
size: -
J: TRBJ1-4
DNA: TGTGCCAGCAGCACACAGGGGGCGCCGGGTTACGATGAAAAACTGTTTTTT
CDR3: CASSTQGAPGYDEKLFF

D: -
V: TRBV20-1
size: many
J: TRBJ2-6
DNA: TGCAGTGCTAGAGCAGGGGCTGGGGCCAACGTCCTGACTTTC
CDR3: CSARAGAGANVLTF

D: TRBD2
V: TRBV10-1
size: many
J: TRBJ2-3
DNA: TGCGCCAGCAGTGATCTAAGCGGGGGGACCACAGATACGCAGTATTTT
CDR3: CASSDLSGGTTDTQYF

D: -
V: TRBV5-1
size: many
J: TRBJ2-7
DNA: TGCGCCAGCAGCAAGCATTCCCGACAGACCATCCCTTCCTACGAGCAGTACTTC
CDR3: CASSKHSRQTIPSYEQYF

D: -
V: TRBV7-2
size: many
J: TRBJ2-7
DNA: TGTGCCAGCAGCACCAGGGTCGGCGGGGGCCCCTACGAGCAGTACTTC
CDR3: CASSTRVGGGPYEQYF

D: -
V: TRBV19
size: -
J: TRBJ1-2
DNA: TGTGCCAGTAGTAAAACCTCGTGGGGGGACGGCTATGGCTACACCTTC
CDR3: CASSKTSWGDGYGYTF

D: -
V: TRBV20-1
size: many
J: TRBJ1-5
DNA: TGCAGTGCTAGTAAGGGGCGTACCCTTCAGCCCCAGCATTTT
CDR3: CSASKGRTLQPQHF

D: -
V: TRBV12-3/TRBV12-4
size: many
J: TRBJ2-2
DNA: TGTGCCAGCAGGTCAGCAAGGGGGACGGCGAACACCGGGGAGCTGTTTTTT
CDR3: CASRSARGTANTGELFF

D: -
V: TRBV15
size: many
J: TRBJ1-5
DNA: TGTGCCACCAGCAGGGAAAGATCAGGTTATAGCAATCAGCCCCAGCATTTT
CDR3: CATSRERSGYSNQPQHF

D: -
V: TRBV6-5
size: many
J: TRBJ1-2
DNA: TGTGCCAGCAGTTACGAACCAGGTGGCTACACCTTC
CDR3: CASSYEPGGYTF

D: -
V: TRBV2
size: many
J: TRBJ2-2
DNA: TGTGCCAGCAGTAGGACAGGAGGGGGGGTGAACACCGGGGAGCTGTTTTTT
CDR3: CASSRTGGGVNTGELFF